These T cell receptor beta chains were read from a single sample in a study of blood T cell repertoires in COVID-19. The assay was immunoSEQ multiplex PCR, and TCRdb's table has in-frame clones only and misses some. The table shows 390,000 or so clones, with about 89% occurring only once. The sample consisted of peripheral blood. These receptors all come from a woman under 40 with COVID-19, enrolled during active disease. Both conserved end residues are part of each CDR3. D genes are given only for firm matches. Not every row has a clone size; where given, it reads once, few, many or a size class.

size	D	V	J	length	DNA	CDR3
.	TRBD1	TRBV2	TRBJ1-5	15	TGTGCCAGCAGTGAAGGACAGGGGGGGTTTCGGCCCCAGCATTTT	CASSEGQGGFRPQHF
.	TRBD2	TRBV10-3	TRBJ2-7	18	TGTGCCATAAACACCGGGACTAGCGGGGGAGGTCGGACGTGGGAGCAGTACTTC	CAINTGTSGGGRTWEQYF
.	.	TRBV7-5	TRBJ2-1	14	TGTGCCAGAAGCTTCAGGGGCTCTTACAATGAGCAGTTCTTC	CARSFRGSYNEQFF
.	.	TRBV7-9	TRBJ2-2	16	TGTGCCAGCAGCTTTCCCGGGACACCTAACACCGGGGAGCTGTTTTTT	CASSFPGTPNTGELFF
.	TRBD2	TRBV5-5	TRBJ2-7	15	TGTGCCAGCAGCTCCGGACTAGCGGGGGAATACGAGCAGTACTTC	CASSSGLAGEYEQYF
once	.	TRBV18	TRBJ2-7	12	TGTGCCAGCTCATCCTCTACCTACGAGCAGTACTTC	CASSSSTYEQYF
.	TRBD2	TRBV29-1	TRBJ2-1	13	TGCAGCGTTGCGGCGGGAGGTTCCTATGAGCAGTTCTTC	CSVAAGGSYEQFF
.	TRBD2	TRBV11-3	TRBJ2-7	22	TGTGCCAGCAGCTTAGAGACTCGACGCGGACTAGCGGGAAGAGCCTGGTCCTACGAGCAGTACTTC	CASSLETRRGLAGRAWSYEQYF
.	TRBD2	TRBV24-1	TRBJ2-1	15	TGTGCCACCAGTGATTTGGGCCTAGCGGCTAATGAGCAGTTCTTC	CATSDLGLAANEQFF
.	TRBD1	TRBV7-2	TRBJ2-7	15	TGTGCCAGCAGCAAACCGGGACAGGGATCCTACGAGCAGTACTTC	CASSKPGQGSYEQYF
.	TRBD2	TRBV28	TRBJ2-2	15	TGTGCCAGCGGCTCAGCGGGAGAGAAAGCCGGGGAGCTGTTTTTT	CASGSAGEKAGELFF
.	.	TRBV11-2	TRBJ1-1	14	TGTGCCAGCAGCTTAGATCACAGGGTCACTGAAGCTTTCTTT	CASSLDHRVTEAFF
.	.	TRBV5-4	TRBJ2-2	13	TGTGCCAGCAGCCAACTGGGAGCCGGGGAGCTGTTTTTT	CASSQLGAGELFF
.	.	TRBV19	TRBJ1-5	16	TGTGCCAGTAGTATTCGGGGAGGGTTTAGCAATCAGCCCCAGCATTTT	CASSIRGGFSNQPQHF
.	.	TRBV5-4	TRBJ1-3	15	TGTGCCAGCAGCCGCACAGGGTACTCTGGAAACACCATATATTTT	CASSRTGYSGNTIYF
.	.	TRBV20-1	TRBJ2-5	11	TGCAGCCGCAGGGGCGGGGAGACCCAGTACTTC	CSRRGGETQYF
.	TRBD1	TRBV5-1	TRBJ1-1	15	TGCGCCAGCAGCTTGCTGGGACAGGGGAACACTGAAGCTTTCTTT	CASSLLGQGNTEAFF
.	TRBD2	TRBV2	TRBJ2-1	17	TGTGCCAGCAGTGGGATTACCGGGACTAGAACCTACAATGAGCAGTTCTTC	CASSGITGTRTYNEQFF
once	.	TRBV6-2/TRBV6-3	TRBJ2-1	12	TGTGCCAGCAGTTACTCGAGTGTTGAGCAGTTCTTC	CASSYSSVEQFF
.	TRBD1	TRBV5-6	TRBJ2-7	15	TGTGCCAGCAGCCGGACAGGGGGCGGTCCCTACGAGCAGTACTTC	CASSRTGGGPYEQYF
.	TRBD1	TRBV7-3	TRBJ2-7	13	TGTGCCAGCAGCTTAATGACAGGGAGCGAGCAGTACTTC	CASSLMTGSEQYF
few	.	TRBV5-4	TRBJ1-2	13	TGTGCCAGCAGCTCCCGGAGGAACTATGGCTACACCTTC	CASSSRRNYGYTF
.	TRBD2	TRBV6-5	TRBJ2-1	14	TGTGCCACTATGGGGACTAGCGCATACAATGAGCAGTTCTTC	CATMGTSAYNEQFF
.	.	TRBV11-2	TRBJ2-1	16	TGTGCCAGCAGCTTAGGGGTCGGGGGTTCTTACAATGAGCAGTTCTTC	CASSLGVGGSYNEQFF
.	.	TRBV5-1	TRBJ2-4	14	TGCGCCAGCAGCTTCACGGGGGTGCAAAACATTCAGTACTTC	CASSFTGVQNIQYF
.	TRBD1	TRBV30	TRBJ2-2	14	TGTGCCTGGAGCGACAGGGGGTGGGGAGGGGAGCTGTTTTTT	CAWSDRGWGGELFF
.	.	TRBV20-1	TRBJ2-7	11	TGCAGTGGAGACACGAGGGACGAGCAGTACTTC	CSGDTRDEQYF